These T cell receptor beta chains were read from a single sample in a study of T-cell memory formation after mild COVID-19. TCRdb redid the calling of the 5' RACE reads with MiXCR, one entry per CDR3 protein. Here the sample spans more than 350,000 distinct CDR3 sequences, 20% to 25% being singletons. Sequenced: PBMCs or a T cell subset sorted from them (not recorded which). Receptors were obtained from an adult woman who had mild COVID-19 (a few samples of this study predate the infection). Cell type and time point are not known. Each CDR3 is given with its conserved first and last residue. D genes are given only for firm matches. Where a row states a size, it is once, few, many or the class of an expanded clone; other rows omit it.

>TRBJ2-7|NA|NA|TRBV13
TGTGCCAGCACCCTCCTAGCAGGGGAGCAGTACTTC
CASTLLAGEQYF
>TRBJ1-4|NA|NA|TRBV9
TGTGCCAGCAGCCCCGACTTTAATGAAAAACTGTTTTTT
CASSPDFNEKLFF
>TRBJ2-5|few|NA|TRBV6-5
TGTGCCAGCAGTAAAACTCCAGGGGTGGGCCAAGAGACCCAGTACTTC
CASSKTPGVGQETQYF
>TRBJ2-1|few|TRBD2|TRBV27
TGTGCCAGCAGACCCGGGACTAGCGGTCACAATGAGCAGTTCTTC
CASRPGTSGHNEQFF
>TRBJ2-7|NA|TRBD1|TRBV4-1
TGCGCCAGCAGCCCCGGAGCTAGGGAAGGGACAGGGAAACTGGGGCAGTACTTC
CASSPGAREGTGKLGQYF
>TRBJ1-3|NA|NA|TRBV12-3/TRBV12-4
NA
CASILDSGNTIYF
>TRBJ1-1|few|NA|TRBV12-3/TRBV12-4
TGTGCCAGCAGTCTACAGGGAAAGGCTGAAGCTTTCTTT
CASSLQGKAEAFF
>TRBJ2-1|few|NA|TRBV10-3
TGTGCCACCTTGGACGAAGACAATGAGCAGTTCTTC
CATLDEDNEQFF
>TRBJ1-4|NA|NA|TRBV7-6
TGTGCCAGCAGCTTACCCCCGGCGGGGGTGGGTGAAAAACTGTTTTTT
CASSLPPAGVGEKLFF
>TRBJ2-7|once|TRBD2|TRBV20-1
TGCAGTGCTAGAACCGGGGGGTCCCTCCACGAGCAGTACTTC
CSARTGGSLHEQYF
>TRBJ2-7|few|TRBD2|TRBV18
TGTGCCAGCTCACCAGGGACTAGCCTTAGCTCCTACGAGCAGTACTTC
CASSPGTSLSSYEQYF
>TRBJ2-1|few|NA|TRBV2
TGTGCCAGTTATAGCTACAATGAGCAGTTCTTC
CASYSYNEQFF
>TRBJ2-1|NA|TRBD2|TRBV7-9
TGTGCCAGCAGCGCACCGGGACTAGCGGTCAATGAGCAGTTCTTC
CASSAPGLAVNEQFF
>TRBJ1-2|NA|NA|TRBV4-3
TGCGCCAGCAGCCAAGATCAAAGTTTCGATGGCTACACCTTC
CASSQDQSFDGYTF
>TRBJ2-7|NA|NA|TRBV29-1
TGCAGCGTTGAAACTTTGCAGGGGACTCGGTCCTACGAGCAGTACTTC
CSVETLQGTRSYEQYF
>TRBJ2-5|few|NA|TRBV7-6
TGTGCCAGCAGCTTGTCCTCTGAGACCCAGTACTTC
CASSLSSETQYF
>TRBJ1-5|NA|NA|TRBV24-1
TGTGCCACCACCCACCAGTGGGTTAATCAGCCCCAGCATTTT
CATTHQWVNQPQHF
>TRBJ2-7|NA|TRBD1|TRBV6-2/TRBV6-3
TGTGCCAGCAGTTCCATGGGGACAGGGGGACACGAGCAGTACTTC
CASSSMGTGGHEQYF
>TRBJ2-7|NA|NA|TRBV10-1
TGCGCCACCCCGTTGGGGCTTACCTCCTACGAGCAGTACTTC
CATPLGLTSYEQYF
>TRBJ1-4|few|NA|TRBV7-6
TGTGCCAGCAGCCTACAGGCAACTAATGAAAAACTGTTTTTT
CASSLQATNEKLFF
>TRBJ2-3|NA|TRBD2|TRBV20-1
TGCAGTGCTAGACGACTAGCGGATACAGATACGCAGTATTTT
CSARRLADTDTQYF
>TRBJ2-4|many|NA|TRBV12-3/TRBV12-4
TGTGCCAGCAGTTTAGCGGAGGGACTGGCTAAAAACATTCAGTACTTC
CASSLAEGLAKNIQYF
>TRBJ2-7|NA|NA|TRBV21-1
TGTGCCAGCAGCAAAGCTGGACTAGCGGGAGGTGAGCAGTACTTC
CASSKAGLAGGEQYF
>TRBJ1-5|NA|TRBD1|TRBV4-2
TGTGCCAGCAGCTCACAGGGGGCTAGCAATCAGCCCCAGCATTTT
CASSSQGASNQPQHF
>TRBJ2-7|NA|NA|TRBV23-1
TGCGCCAGCCTAGGAGTGGGGGTCCACGAGCAGTACTTC
CASLGVGVHEQYF
>TRBJ1-1|few|NA|TRBV5-4
TGTGCCAGCAGCATAAAAGGGATGCCCACTGAAGCTTTCTTT
CASSIKGMPTEAFF
>TRBJ2-5|NA|TRBD2|TRBV6-5
TGTGCCAGCAGTAAAAATAGCGGGAGGCAAGAGACCCAGTACTTC
CASSKNSGRQETQYF
>TRBJ2-3|few|TRBD2|TRBV29-1
TGCAGCGTTATAAGGACCCGGGCGGGAGGCACAGATACGCAGTATTTT
CSVIRTRAGGTDTQYF
>TRBJ2-7|many|NA|TRBV27
TGTGCCAGCAGTCTACGGGCCAACTACGAGCAGTACTTC
CASSLRANYEQYF
>TRBJ2-1|few|NA|TRBV10-3
TGTGCCATCAGTGTGGGGGGGCGCTTGGACAATGAGCAGTTCTTC
CAISVGGRLDNEQFF
>TRBJ2-7|many|NA|TRBV6-2/TRBV6-3
TGTGCCAGCAGCCAGGGAACCGAGCAGTACTTC
CASSQGTEQYF
>TRBJ2-7|once|TRBD1|TRBV2
TGTGCCAGCAGCCATGGACAGGGGGCGGAGGAGCAGTACTTC
CASSHGQGAEEQYF
>TRBJ1-1|NA|NA|TRBV6-4
TGTGCCAGCAGTGTTGACACCGATACTGAAGCTTTCTTT
CASSVDTDTEAFF
>TRBJ2-6|few|TRBD1|TRBV27
TGTGCCAGCAGTTCACGATTGAGCCCGGGACAGGGTAAACCTGGGGCCAACGTCCTGACTTTC
CASSSRLSPGQGKPGANVLTF
>TRBJ2-7|NA|NA|TRBV12-3/TRBV12-4
TGTGCCAGCAGTTTGGGGGTACCCCACGAGCAGTACTTC
CASSLGVPHEQYF
>TRBJ2-1|few|TRBD1|TRBV7-3
TGTGCCAGCAGCTTACATCCCCGGCAGGGGGCTGCCCCAAGCTCCTACAATGAGCAGTTCTTC
CASSLHPRQGAAPSSYNEQFF
>TRBJ2-5|NA|TRBD2|TRBV6-6
TGTGCCAGCAGTTACGGGCGGGAGGGGGAGACCCAGTACTTC
CASSYGREGETQYF
>TRBJ1-5|NA|NA|TRBV4-3
TGCGCCAGCAGCCAAGAGCAGTCAAGCAATCAGCCCCAGCATTTT
CASSQEQSSNQPQHF
>TRBJ2-7|NA|TRBD2|TRBV20-1
TGCAGTGCTAGAGCTAGCGGGAGGTCTCTTTACGAGCAGTACTTC
CSARASGRSLYEQYF
>TRBJ2-5|few|TRBD2|TRBV7-8
TGTGCCAGCAGCCCCGGGACTAGCGGGAAAGAGACCCAGTACTTC
CASSPGTSGKETQYF
>TRBJ2-5|NA|NA|TRBV4-3
TGCGCCAGCAGCCAAGGAAACATGGAGACCCAGTACTTC
CASSQGNMETQYF
>TRBJ2-7|NA|NA|TRBV6-2/TRBV6-3
TGTGCCAGCAGTTACGATAGCTCCTCGTCCTACGAGCAGTACTTC
CASSYDSSSSYEQYF
>TRBJ2-5|few|TRBD2|TRBV5-1
TGCGCCAGCAGCTTGGCAGCGGGGGGGCTTCAAGAGACCCAGTACTTC
CASSLAAGGLQETQYF
>TRBJ2-5|few|NA|TRBV5-1
TGCGCCAGCAGCTTGTTAGGGCACCTCGGGCAAGAGACCCAGTACTTC
CASSLLGHLGQETQYF
>TRBJ2-5|NA|NA|TRBV4-1
TGCGCCAGCAGCCGTCGCAGTCAAGAGACCCAGTACTTC
CASSRRSQETQYF
>TRBJ2-1|few|NA|TRBV15
TGTGCCACCAGCAGAGGAGACCAGAATGAGTTCTTC
CATSRGDQNEFF
>TRBJ1-5|few|TRBD1|TRBV15
TGTGCCACCAGCAGATCTAGGACAGGTTCGGATGATGAGCATTTT
CATSRSRTGSDDEHF
>TRBJ2-3|NA|NA|TRBV5-1
TGCGCCAGCAGCTTGAGTCCGGGAGTAACAGATACGCAGTATTTT
CASSLSPGVTDTQYF
>TRBJ2-7|NA|NA|TRBV11-3
TGTGCCAGCAGCTTCGAGACACCCTACGAGCAGTACTTC
CASSFETPYEQYF
>TRBJ1-5|NA|NA|TRBV6-5
TGTGCCAGCCGGGCGGGAACCAATCAGCCCCAGCATTTT
CASRAGTNQPQHF
>TRBJ1-2|few|TRBD1|TRBV7-6
TGTGCCAGCAGCGGACAGGGGAACTATGGCTACACCTTC
CASSGQGNYGYTF
>TRBJ2-3|NA|NA|TRBV5-5
TGTGCCAGCAGCTTTGATAGTGGGACAGATACGCAGTATTTT
CASSFDSGTDTQYF
>TRBJ1-5|few|NA|TRBV5-1
TGCGCCAGCAGCTTGGACCCCGGGGATCAGCCCCAGCATTTT
CASSLDPGDQPQHF
>TRBJ2-1|few|TRBD2|TRBV12-3/TRBV12-4
TGTGCCAGCAGATTAGCGGGATCGAAATACAATGAGCAGTTCTTC
CASRLAGSKYNEQFF
>TRBJ1-2|few|TRBD1|TRBV5-1
TGCGCCAGCAGCTCACAGGGGAACTATGGCTACACCTTC
CASSSQGNYGYTF
>TRBJ2-5|NA|NA|TRBV2
TGTGCCAGCAGTGAAATCGTTGGCCTACCTCCAGGGACCCAGTACTTC
CASSEIVGLPPGTQYF
>TRBJ1-2|few|NA|TRBV2
TGTGCCAGCAGTGTTCCGGTAGGGGCGGATCAGACCGCTGGCTACACCTTC
CASSVPVGADQTAGYTF
>TRBJ1-2|NA|NA|TRBV7-8
TGTGCCAGCAGCGTTCTCTCGGGGACCAACTATGGCTACACCTTC
CASSVLSGTNYGYTF